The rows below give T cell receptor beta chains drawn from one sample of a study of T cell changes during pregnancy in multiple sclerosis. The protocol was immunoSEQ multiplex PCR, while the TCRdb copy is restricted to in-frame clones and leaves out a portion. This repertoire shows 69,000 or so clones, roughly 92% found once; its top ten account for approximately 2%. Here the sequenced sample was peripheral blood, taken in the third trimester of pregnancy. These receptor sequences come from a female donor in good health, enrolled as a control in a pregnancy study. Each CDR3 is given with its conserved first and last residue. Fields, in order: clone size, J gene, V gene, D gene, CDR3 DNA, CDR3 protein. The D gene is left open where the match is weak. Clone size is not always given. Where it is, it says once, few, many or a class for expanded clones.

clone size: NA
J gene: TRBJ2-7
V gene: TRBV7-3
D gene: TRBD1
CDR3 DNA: TGTGCCAGCAGCCCGGGACAGGTCTACGAGCAGTACTTC
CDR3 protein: CASSPGQVYEQYF

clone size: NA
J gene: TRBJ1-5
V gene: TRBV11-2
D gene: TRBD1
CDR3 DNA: TGTGCCAGCAGCACGGACAGGGGAATTTGGCAGCCCCAGCATTTT
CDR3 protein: CASSTDRGIWQPQHF

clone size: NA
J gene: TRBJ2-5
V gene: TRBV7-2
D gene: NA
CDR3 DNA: TGTGCCAGCAGCTTAGTACACCTGATCGGGAGAGGCCAAGAGACCCAGTACTTC
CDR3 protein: CASSLVHLIGRGQETQYF

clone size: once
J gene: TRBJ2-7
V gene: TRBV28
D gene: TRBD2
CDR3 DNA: TGTGCCAGCAGGCGAGGGACTAGCGGGAGTTCGTACGAGCAGTACTTC
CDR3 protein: CASRRGTSGSSYEQYF

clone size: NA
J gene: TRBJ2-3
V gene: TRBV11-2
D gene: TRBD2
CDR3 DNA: TGTGCCAGCAGCTTATCACCCCCCCTAGCGGCACGCACAGATACGCAGTATTTT
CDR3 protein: CASSLSPPLAARTDTQYF

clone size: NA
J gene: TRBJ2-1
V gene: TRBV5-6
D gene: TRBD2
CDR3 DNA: TGTGCCAGCAGCTTGGGGACTAGCGGGGGGTTTACTCCCTACAATGAGCAGTTCTTC
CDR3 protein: CASSLGTSGGFTPYNEQFF

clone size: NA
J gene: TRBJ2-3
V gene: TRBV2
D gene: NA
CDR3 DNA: TGTGCCAGCACGTATACAGATACGCAGTATTTT
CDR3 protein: CASTYTDTQYF

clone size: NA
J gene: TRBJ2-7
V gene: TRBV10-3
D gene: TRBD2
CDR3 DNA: TGTGCCATCAGTGGAGCGGGGGGCGAGCAGTACTTC
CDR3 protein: CAISGAGGEQYF

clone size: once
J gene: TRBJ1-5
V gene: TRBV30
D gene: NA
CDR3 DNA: TGTGCCTGGAGCTTGTCAGGGTCCTATCAGCCCCAGCATTTT
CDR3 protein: CAWSLSGSYQPQHF

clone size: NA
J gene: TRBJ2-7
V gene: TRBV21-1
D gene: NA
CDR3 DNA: TGTGCCAGCAGGGGAGACGAGCAGTACTTC
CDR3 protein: CASRGDEQYF

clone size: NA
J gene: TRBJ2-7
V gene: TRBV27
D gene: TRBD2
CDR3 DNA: TGTGCCAGCAGTGGACTAGGATGGGACGAGCAGTACTTC
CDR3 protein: CASSGLGWDEQYF

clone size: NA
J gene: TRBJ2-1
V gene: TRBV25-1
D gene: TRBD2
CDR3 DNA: TGTGCCAGCAGTGACCAGACTAGCGGGAGGGGGGGTGAGCAGTTCTTC
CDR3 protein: CASSDQTSGRGGEQFF

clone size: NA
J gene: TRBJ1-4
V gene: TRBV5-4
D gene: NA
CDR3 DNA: TGTGCCAGCAGCTTGAAATTTAAGGGAAGCGGTGAAAAACTGTTTTTT
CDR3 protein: CASSLKFKGSGEKLFF

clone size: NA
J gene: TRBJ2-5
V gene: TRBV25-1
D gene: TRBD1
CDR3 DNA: TGTGCCTCCAGGGGGCGAGAGACCCAGTACTTC
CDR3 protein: CASRGRETQYF

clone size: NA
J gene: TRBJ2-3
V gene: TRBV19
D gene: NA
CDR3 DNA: TGTGCCAGTACCCTATCCGCGGGGAAAGGGCAGGGAGATACGCAGTATTTT
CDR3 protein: CASTLSAGKGQGDTQYF

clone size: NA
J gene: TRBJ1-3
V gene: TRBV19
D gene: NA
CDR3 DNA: TGTGCCAGTCTAAACAGGGCTTTTACTTCTGGAAACACCATATATTTT
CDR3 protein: CASLNRAFTSGNTIYF

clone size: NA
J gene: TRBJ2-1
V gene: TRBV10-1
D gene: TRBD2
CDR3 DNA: TGCGCCAGCAGTGGAACCCCGAGGGGACTAGCTTACAATGAGCAGTTCTTC
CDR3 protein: CASSGTPRGLAYNEQFF

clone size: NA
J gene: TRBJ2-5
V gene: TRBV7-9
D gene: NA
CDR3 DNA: TGTGCCAGCAGCGAAAAGGGACTGCCACGCCAAGGGACCCAGTACTTC
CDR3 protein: CASSEKGLPRQGTQYF

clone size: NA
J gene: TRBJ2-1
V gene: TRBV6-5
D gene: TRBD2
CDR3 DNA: TGTGCCAGCAGTTACTCCTCTAGCGGGAGCGTTTATGAGCAGTTCTTC
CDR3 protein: CASSYSSSGSVYEQFF

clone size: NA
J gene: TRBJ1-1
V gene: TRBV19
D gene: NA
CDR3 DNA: TGTGCCAGTAGTATTCAGGGGTACACTGAAGCTTTCTTT
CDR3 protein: CASSIQGYTEAFF

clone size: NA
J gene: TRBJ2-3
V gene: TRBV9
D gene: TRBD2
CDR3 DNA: TGTGCCAGCAGCGAAACTAGACTAGCGGCTGGGGATACGCAGTATTTT
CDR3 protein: CASSETRLAAGDTQYF

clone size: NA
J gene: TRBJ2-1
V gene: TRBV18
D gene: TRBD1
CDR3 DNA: TGTGCCAGCCACCTTCAGGGGGCGTACAATGAGCAGTTCTTC
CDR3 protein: CASHLQGAYNEQFF

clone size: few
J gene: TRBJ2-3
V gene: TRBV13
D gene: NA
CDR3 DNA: TGTGCCAGCAGCTTAACAGGGAGGGAGGTTAAGGATTTT
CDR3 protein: CASSLTGREVKDF

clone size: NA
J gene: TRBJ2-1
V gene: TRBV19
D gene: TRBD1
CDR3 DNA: TGTGCCAGTAATTCACCGGGACAGGGGCCTGATGAGCAGTTCTTC
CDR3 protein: CASNSPGQGPDEQFF

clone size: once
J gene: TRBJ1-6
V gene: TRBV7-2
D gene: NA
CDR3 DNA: TGTGCCAGCAGCTTAGTCGGCCCCAGGGGCTCACCCCTCCACTTT
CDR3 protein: CASSLVGPRGSPLHF

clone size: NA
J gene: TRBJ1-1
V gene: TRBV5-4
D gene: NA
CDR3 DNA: TGTGCCAGCAGCTTGGGAGGACAGATGGGCATGAACACTGAAGCTTTCTTT
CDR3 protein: CASSLGGQMGMNTEAFF

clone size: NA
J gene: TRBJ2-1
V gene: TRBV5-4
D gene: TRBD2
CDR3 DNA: TGTGCCAGCAGCTTTCGGACTAGCGGGAGAAGAGATGAGCAGTTCTTC
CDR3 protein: CASSFRTSGRRDEQFF

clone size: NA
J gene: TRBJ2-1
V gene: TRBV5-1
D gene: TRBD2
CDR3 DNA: TGCGCCAGCAGCTTGCTAGCTAGCGGGAACAGTGAGCAGTTCTTC
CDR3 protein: CASSLLASGNSEQFF

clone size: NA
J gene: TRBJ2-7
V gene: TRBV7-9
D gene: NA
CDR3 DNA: TGTGCCAGCAGCTTGTGGCAGGCTGTTCACGAGCAGTACTTC
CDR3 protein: CASSLWQAVHEQYF

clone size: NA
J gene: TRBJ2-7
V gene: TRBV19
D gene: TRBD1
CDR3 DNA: TGTGCCAGTAGTATCTGGGACAGGGGGTACGAGCAGTACTTC
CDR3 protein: CASSIWDRGYEQYF

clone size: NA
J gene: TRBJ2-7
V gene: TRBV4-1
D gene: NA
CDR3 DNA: TGCGCCAGCAGCCAACTCCCGGGGGCCTACGAGCAGTACTTC
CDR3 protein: CASSQLPGAYEQYF

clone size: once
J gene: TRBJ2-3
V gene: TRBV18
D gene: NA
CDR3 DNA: TGTGCCAGCTCACCCTCGGGGGCAGATACGCAGTATTTT
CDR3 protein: CASSPSGADTQYF

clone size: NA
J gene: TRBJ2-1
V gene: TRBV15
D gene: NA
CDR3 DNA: TGTGCCACTGCTACTTACAATGAGCAGTTCTTC
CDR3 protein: CATATYNEQFF

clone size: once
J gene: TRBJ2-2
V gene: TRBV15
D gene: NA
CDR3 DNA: TGTGCCACCAGCAGCCAGCGGGCCGGGGAGCTGTTTTTT
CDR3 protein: CATSSQRAGELFF

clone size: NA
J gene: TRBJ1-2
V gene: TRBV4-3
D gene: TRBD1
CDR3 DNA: TGCGCCAGCAGCCGGGGGACAGAGCCTTCGTATGGCTACACCTTC
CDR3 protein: CASSRGTEPSYGYTF

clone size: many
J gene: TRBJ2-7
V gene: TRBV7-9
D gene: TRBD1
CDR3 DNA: TGTGCCAGCAGCCGGGTTGGGACAGGGTTATACGAGCAGTACTTC
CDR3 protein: CASSRVGTGLYEQYF

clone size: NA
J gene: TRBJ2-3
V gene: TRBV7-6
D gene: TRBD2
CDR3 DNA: TGTGCCAGCCGGCTAGCGGGCACAGATACGCAGTATTTT
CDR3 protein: CASRLAGTDTQYF

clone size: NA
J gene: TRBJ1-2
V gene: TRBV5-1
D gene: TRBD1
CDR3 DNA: TGCGCCAGCAGCTCGACAGGGGGTGCTAACTATGGCTACACCTTC
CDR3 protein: CASSSTGGANYGYTF

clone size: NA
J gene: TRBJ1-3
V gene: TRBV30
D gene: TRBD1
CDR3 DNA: TGTGCCTGGACCCCCAGGGACAGCTGGAACGGCCTTTCTGGAAACACCATATATTTT
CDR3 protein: CAWTPRDSWNGLSGNTIYF

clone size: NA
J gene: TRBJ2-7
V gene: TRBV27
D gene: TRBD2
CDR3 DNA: TGTGCCAGCAGTTCCAGCGGGAGAGGAGAGCAGTACTTC
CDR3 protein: CASSSSGRGEQYF